The 13 T cell receptor beta chains given below trace back to one sample, sequenced in a study of cytomegalovirus exposure and HLA in healthy donors. The PCR employed 60 Vbeta primers together with 13 Jbeta primers. Profiling relied on immunoSEQ multiplex PCR, and the TCRdb table lists in-frame clones only, not all of them. The table has about 130,000 clones, around three quarters seen once. Sequenced: PBMCs. These receptors all stem from a man in his forties in good health and CMV-seronegative.

This clone is a singleton in its sample. The junction departs from the called germline gene at one end, perhaps through a read error. The V and J genes are TRBV4-3 and TRBJ2-6, with 10 bases that match TRBD1. Germline CDR1 is LGHNA and CDR2 is YSLEER. This CDR3 is 17 amino acids long. The CDR3 protein is CASSQGTGDSGANVLTF. DNA of the CDR3: TGCGCCAGCAGTCAAGGGACAGGGGACTCTGGGGCCAACGTCCTGACTTTC.

This clone has more than one count but fewer than ten. This chain joins TRBV7-2 and TRBJ2-7, with 14 bases matching TRBD2. The CDR3 is 16 amino acids. The ends lost 5 bases at V and 6 bases at J; junction bases unmatched: 9. Germline loops: CDR1 SGHTA, CDR2 FQGNSA. CDR3 region: CASSPSTSGRAGEQYF. The CDR3 DNA follows: TGTGCCAGCAGCCCGTCGACTAGCGGGAGGGCGGGCGAGCAGTACTTC.

The V gene is TRBV4-1, the J gene TRBJ1-1; TRBD1 matches 7 bases. The V and J ends lost 4 bases and 4 bases, in that order; junction bases with no gene match: 6. Germline CDR1 and CDR2: MGHRA and YSYEKL. The length of the CDR3 is 14 residues. CDR3 sequence: CASSPKTGFTEAFF. In DNA form, the CDR3 reads TGCGCCAGCAGCCCAAAGACAGGGTTCACTGAAGCTTTCTTT.

This clone appeared a single time. The J gene is TRBJ1-1, the V gene TRBV10-3; 9 bases align to TRBD1. Per germline, CDR1 ENHRY and CDR2 SYGVKD. V dropped 7 bases and J dropped 1; count of bases not matched to a gene: 10. The CDR3 contains 16 residues. CDR3 nucleotide sequence: TGTGCCATCACATCGGGACAGGGTGCACCGAACACTGAAGCTTTCTTT. Translating gives CAITSGQGAPNTEAFF.

This sequence joins TRBV30 and TRBJ2-5; 9 nucleotides align to TRBD2. The CDR3 length is 15 residues. V trimming: 0 bases; J trimming: 4 bases; junction bases outside the gene matches: 6. Germline-derived CDR1 and CDR2 are GTSNPN and SVGIG (reference sequence). The DNA of the CDR3 is TGTGCCTGGAGTGTACTGGCGGGGGGGCCAGAGACCCAGTACTTC. The encoded protein is CAWSVLAGGPETQYF.

V usage is TRBV13 and J usage is TRBJ1-2; a weak D match, TRBD1 (5 bases). Germline CDR1 is PRHDT and CDR2 is FYEKMQ (reference sequence). Trimming cost V 5 bases and J 0 bases, with 10 bases left between them. CDR3 length: 14 amino acids. DNA of the CDR3: TGTGCCAGCAGCCAAGCGACAGCTAACTATGGCTACACCTTC. Its protein product is CASSQATANYGYTF.

The chain employs TRBV7-9 and TRBJ1-4; TRBD1 agrees at 9 bases. Germline V lookup: CDR1 SEHNR, CDR2 FQNEAQ (reference sequence). This CDR3 comprises 16 residues. After removal of 3 bases from V and 7 bases from J, the junction contained 9 bases not matched to a gene. The CDR3: CASSFGSRTGVEKLFF. The CDR3 nucleotides read TGTGCCAGCAGCTTTGGCTCCCGGACAGGGGTTGAAAAACTGTTTTTT.

V gene TRBV6-5 combines with J gene TRBJ2-2; 7 bases are shared with TRBD2. V lost 5 bases, J lost 7 bases, and 4 bases stayed unmatched. This CDR3 has 13 amino acids. From germline, CDR1 is MNHEY and CDR2 SVGAGI. CDR3 nucleotide sequence: TGTGCCAGCAGTAAAGGGAGGGGCGGGGAGCTGTTTTTT. Protein sequence: CASSKGRGGELFF.

This chain's CDR3 is CASSLGTGGDEKLFF. CDR3 DNA: TGTGCCAGCAGCTTAGGGACAGGGGGCGATGAAAAACTGTTTTTT. The J gene is TRBJ1-4, the V gene TRBV7-2, with 11 bases aligning to TRBD1. Losses at the gene ends were 1 base for V and 6 bases for J; bases not matched to a gene: 1. The CDR3 runs to 15 residues. CDR1 and CDR2 (germline): SGHTA, FQGNSA.

The rearrangement uses TRBV6-5 and TRBJ1-2; 9 bases are shared with TRBD1. Germline assignment: CDR1 MNHEY and CDR2 SVGAGI. The CDR3 sequence is 15 residues long. The trim removed 0 bases at V and 4 bases at J, leaving 3 bases unmatched. The CDR3 region is CASSYSATGGYGYTF. DNA for the CDR3: TGTGCCAGCAGTTACTCAGCGACAGGGGGCTATGGCTACACCTTC.

This clone has only one observation. V is TRBV6-6 and J is TRBJ2-7, with 13 positions matching TRBD2. J was trimmed by 2 bases and V by 5 bases; bases with no gene match: 6. In germline, CDR1 is MNHNY, CDR2 SVGAGI (reference sequence). This CDR3 is 16 amino acids long. The chain's CDR3 is CASSKQGTSGTYEQYF. The CDR3 coding sequence is TGTGCCAGCAGTAAGCAGGGGACTAGCGGGACCTACGAGCAGTACTTC.

The chain carries TRBV28 and TRBJ1-1; TRBD1 aligns across 8 bases. Trimming at V came to 1 base and at J to 3 bases, leaving 1 base not matched to a gene. Germline V gene sequence: CDR1 MDHEN, CDR2 SYDVKM. The CDR3 has 14 residues. CDR3 protein: CASSLSQGDTEAFF. CDR3 nucleotides: TGTGCCAGCAGTTTATCACAGGGGGACACTGAAGCTTTCTTT.

The chain recombines TRBV5-4 with TRBJ2-3; TRBD2 might be the D (6 bases). The CDR3 spans 16 residues. Germline V CDR1 and CDR2: SGHNT, YYREEE (reference sequence). V was clipped by 0 bases and J by 1 base, with 12 bases between them. CDR3 coding DNA: TGTGCCAGCAGCTTGGCCGGGGCTAGCGGCACAGATACGCAGTATTTT. It is translated as CASSLAGASGTDTQYF.